The 3 T cell receptor beta chains listed next were all sequenced from one sample in a study of CXCR3-negative and CXCR3-positive naive CD8 T cells. The method, 5' RACE with UMI labels, was used to prepare the TRB cDNA libraries. From the 5' RACE reads, TCRdb lists one entry per CDR3 protein and no DNA. The sample table sets out approximately 140,000 distinct CDR3 sequences. Broader study findings: CXCR3-positive naive cells had TRB CDR3s that were more hydrophobic than CXCR3-negative naive cells had.

The antigens of these receptors remain unknown. The sequencing sample was made of naive CXCR3+ CD8+ T cells from blood. As to subset: CD45RO-CCR7+CD27+CD95- naive CD8+ T cells expressing CXCR3 (TNR3+). These receptors were obtained from a human donor in good health. Some clones in this sample may be carry-over from other donors' samples.

The chain uses TRBV5-1 and TRBJ2-1. Germline CDR1 reads SGHRS; CDR2 reads YFSETQ. This CDR3 is 14 amino acids long. CDR3 in amino acids: CVSSLASSYNEQFF. Full variable domain (missing parts from reference TRBV5-1 and TRBJ2-1): KAGVTQTPRYLIKTRGQQVTLSCSPISGHRSVSWYQQTPGQGLQFLFEYFSETQRNKGNFPGRFSGRQFSNSRSEMNVSTLELGDSALYLCVSSLASSYNEQFFGPGTRLTVL.

This rearrangement joins TRBV29-1 to TRBJ2-7; TCRdb designates TRBD1, a call that cannot be tested without DNA. Germline CDR1 is SQVTM and CDR2 is ANQGSEA. CDR3 length: 13 amino acids. The CDR3 is CSITGSLSYEQYF.

The V and J genes are TRBV4-2 and TRBJ1-2. This CDR3 is 13 amino acids long. Germline lookup yields CDR1 LGHNA and CDR2 YNFKEQ. The CDR3 loop reads CASSTRGGNGYTF.